This TCR beta chain appears in the sequencing data of a study of T cell changes during pregnancy in multiple sclerosis. After removal of 1 base from V and 12 bases from J, the junction contained 5 bases not matched to a gene. The CDR3 length is 13 residues. Germline values: CDR1 MGHRA, CDR2 YSYEKL. Libraries were prepared by immunoSEQ multiplex PCR; TCRdb keeps only in-frame clonotypes and omits some of them. The sample has tens of thousands of clones, roughly 89% seen once. The chain recombines TRBV4-1 with TRBJ2-4, with 8 bases aligning to TRBD1. This specimen consisted of peripheral blood, obtained after pregnancy. The sequence came from a female donor in good health, enrolled as a control in a pregnancy study. CDR3 DNA: TGCGCCAGCAGCCAAGGGCAGGGGGCGCGTCAGTACTTC. It is translated as CASSQGQGARQYF.